This TCR beta chain was sequenced in a study of identifying expanded T cells in peripheral blood (dated by TCRdb to between 2018 and 2021). As for the study more broadly: Technical replicates were generated by sequencing separate aliquots of the same genomic DNA pool, and four replicates were compared pairwise. The study at large found these results: For all healthy donors, the variance in clone template counts between roughly 2-week samples rose significantly as total template count increased. Both the number of clones called differentially abundant and the false-positive rate were significantly reduced by the beta-binomial model across all healthy-donor time intervals. It was expected by the authors that biological variance in healthy repertoires might increase further over much longer intervals, such as months to years. Approximately 1.2 differentially abundant clones were flagged by the binomial model between technical replicates, whereas about 16 and 19 were flagged over approximately two weeks and four weeks, respectively.

No immune events such as infections were documented for the healthy donors during the collection period. To calibrate time-dependent variance in a beta-binomial model of T-cell clone differential abundance, blood repertoires from healthy donors were used as a training cohort. There were roughly 10 healthy donors in the training cohort, of whom 3 were female and 7 were male. An age range of about 29 to 70 years, with an average of 43 years, was recorded for the donors. Whole blood, obtained from a commercial supplier, was collected from each healthy donor at three time points spaced approximately two weeks apart. Genomic DNA was extracted from unsorted whole blood for immunosequencing. As for this clone: Its antigen is not yet known. Base quality data are lacking; no much larger clone is found one base away.

The germline V gene specifies KGHSH as CDR1 and LQKENI as CDR2. The CDR3 covers 13 residues, taking in both the cysteine and the valine. Just CDR3 DNA is preserved here, 39 bases in frame from base 1. Between the V and J ends, shortened by 3 bases and 6 bases respectively, the junction contains 12 bases. TCRbeta CDR3 regions were profiled with the immunoSEQ Assay using bias-controlled multiplex PCR amplification of genomic DNA. In the source study's methods: The absolute abundance of each unique TCRbeta CDR3 region was quantified after sequences were collapsed and filtered. Differential abundance was tested with a binomial (Fisher-equivalent) model and with a beta-binomial model adding time-dependent variance fitted from healthy donors. Clones with fewer than 5 combined templates were removed, and a clone was called differentially abundant if the clone's Benjamini-Hochberg FDR was below 0.01. Beta-binomial variance was modeled as a function of total template count across the two samples using the form v = (b*log(k)+a)^2. The table was pulled from immuneACCESS by TCRdb, which kept in-frame rearrangements only. Such tables lose some clones; where checked, under half of the loss comes from unresolved V genes, and the rest has no known cause. V, J and clone size reflect that table, while D and trimming were determined from the DNA. The sample includes about 63,000 clones, with approximately 80% observed a single time. In total, the top ten clones hold approximately 20% of the sample.

Recombination joined TRBV18 with TRBJ2-7; too little of a D gene remains to name it. This sequence was found in a person between 18 and 75 years old in good health. The sequenced sample was blood. For the CDR3, the sequence is CASSPGVAPEQYV. The DNA sequence is given as TGTGCCAGCTCACCTGGCGTTGCCCCCGAGCAGTACGTC.